Listed below are T cell receptor beta chains from one sample, sequenced in a study of control samples from healthy donors and cancer patients. The data were produced by immunoSEQ multiplex PCR, yet TCRdb's version contains in-frame clones alone and is incomplete. The sample holds around 100,000 clones; 75% to 90% are singletons and the top ten take about 19%. The sample was PBMCs. All receptors derive from a man in his 60s with lung cancer. Both conserved end residues are part of each CDR3. The order of the fields is D gene, J gene, clone size, V gene, CDR3 length, CDR3 DNA, CDR3 protein. D genes are given only for firm matches. Clone size is not always given. Where it is, it says once, few, many or a class for expanded clones.

d_gene: TRBD1; j_gene: TRBJ2-6; abundance: -; v_gene: TRBV27; len: 17; CDR3nt: TGTGCCACCTCTTATGAGACAGGGACCTCTGGGGCCAACGTCCTGACTTTC; CDR3aa: CATSYETGTSGANVLTF
d_gene: TRBD1; j_gene: TRBJ1-5; abundance: few; v_gene: TRBV18; len: 15; CDR3nt: TGTGCCAGCTCCCCCGGGGGACAGGGGGCCCAGCCCCAGCATTTT; CDR3aa: CASSPGGQGAQPQHF
d_gene: TRBD1; j_gene: TRBJ2-6; abundance: -; v_gene: TRBV9; len: 16; CDR3nt: TGTGCCAGCAGCGCCCCGGGACAGGGTTCGTCCGGCGTCCTGACTTTC; CDR3aa: CASSAPGQGSSGVLTF
d_gene: -; j_gene: TRBJ1-3; abundance: once; v_gene: TRBV5-1; len: 15; CDR3nt: TGCGCCAGCAGCTTAAGGGGAGAACGCGGAAACACCATATATTTT; CDR3aa: CASSLRGERGNTIYF
d_gene: -; j_gene: TRBJ1-4; abundance: -; v_gene: TRBV7-3; len: 18; CDR3nt: TGTGCCAGCAGCCTACGTTGTGAGGGGCGCGCCCATGATGAAAAACTGTTTTTT; CDR3aa: CASSLRCEGRAHDEKLFF
d_gene: -; j_gene: TRBJ1-1; abundance: -; v_gene: TRBV11-2; len: 14; CDR3nt: TGTGCCAGCAGTTTTAGGGTCGGTGACACTGAAGCTTTCTTT; CDR3aa: CASSFRVGDTEAFF
d_gene: -; j_gene: TRBJ2-7; abundance: -; v_gene: TRBV6-5; len: 14; CDR3nt: TGTGCCAGCAGTTACCTCCATGACATCTACGAGCAGTACTTC; CDR3aa: CASSYLHDIYEQYF
d_gene: -; j_gene: TRBJ1-5; abundance: -; v_gene: TRBV24-1; len: 13; CDR3nt: TGTGCCACCAGTGCGGGGGGGCATCAGCCCCAGCATTTT; CDR3aa: CATSAGGHQPQHF
d_gene: -; j_gene: TRBJ1-6; abundance: once; v_gene: TRBV28; len: 15; CDR3nt: TGTGCCAGCGGGGTGGGCTTCTCCTATAATTCACCCCTCCACTTT; CDR3aa: CASGVGFSYNSPLHF
d_gene: -; j_gene: TRBJ2-1; abundance: -; v_gene: TRBV3-1/TRBV3-2; len: 13; CDR3nt: TGTGCCAGCAGCCCTGTCCCATACAATGAGCAGTTCTTC; CDR3aa: CASSPVPYNEQFF
d_gene: -; j_gene: TRBJ2-5; abundance: -; v_gene: TRBV6-1; len: 14; CDR3nt: TGTGCCAGCAGTGATAGTTGGCAGGCGGAGACCCAGTACTTC; CDR3aa: CASSDSWQAETQYF
d_gene: TRBD2; j_gene: TRBJ2-1; abundance: -; v_gene: TRBV7-2; len: 16; CDR3nt: TGTGCCAGCAGCTTAGTAGCTAGCGGGGCCCGAGTTGAGCAGTTCTTC; CDR3aa: CASSLVASGARVEQFF
d_gene: -; j_gene: TRBJ1-2; abundance: -; v_gene: TRBV2; len: 13; CDR3nt: TGTGCCAGCATCAGGGGTTTTGGATATGGCTACACCTTC; CDR3aa: CASIRGFGYGYTF
d_gene: TRBD1; j_gene: TRBJ2-7; abundance: -; v_gene: TRBV3-1/TRBV3-2; len: 15; CDR3nt: TGTGCCAGCAGCCTCCAGGACAGGGAGGACGACGAGCAGTACTTC; CDR3aa: CASSLQDREDDEQYF
d_gene: TRBD1; j_gene: TRBJ2-5; abundance: few; v_gene: TRBV7-9; len: 14; CDR3nt: TGTGCCAGCAGGCGCGGACAGGGTATGGAGACCCAGTACTTC; CDR3aa: CASRRGQGMETQYF
d_gene: -; j_gene: TRBJ2-2; abundance: -; v_gene: TRBV3-1/TRBV3-2; len: 12; CDR3nt: TGTGCCAGCAGCCAAGGCGGGCGAGAGCTGTTTTTT; CDR3aa: CASSQGGRELFF
d_gene: -; j_gene: TRBJ1-1; abundance: -; v_gene: TRBV11-1; len: 14; CDR3nt: TGTGCCAGCAGCTTACAGGACGGTTCAACTGAAGCTTTCTTT; CDR3aa: CASSLQDGSTEAFF
d_gene: -; j_gene: TRBJ1-1; abundance: -; v_gene: TRBV3-1/TRBV3-2; len: 15; CDR3nt: TGTGCCAGCAGCCAGAGGGGGGAGGCGGGCACTGAAGCTTTCTTT; CDR3aa: CASSQRGEAGTEAFF
d_gene: -; j_gene: TRBJ2-4; abundance: -; v_gene: TRBV7-2; len: 15; CDR3nt: TGTGCCAGCAGCTCGCTGGGGGTAGGCAAAAACATTCAGTACTTC; CDR3aa: CASSSLGVGKNIQYF